This T cell receptor (beta chain) was documented in a study of patients and donors after allogeneic stem cell transplantation. V was shortened by 8 bases and J by 0 bases, with 8 bases between the two germline ends. Germline V lookup: CDR1 MGHRA, CDR2 YSYEKL. The CDR3 sequence is 13 residues long. TCRdb ran MiXCR on the RT-PCR reads and lists one entry per CDR3 protein. The table shows hundreds of thousands of distinct CDR3 sequences, with roughly 17% occurring only once. The specimen was blood, either unsorted or a sorted T cell fraction (not recorded which). The V gene is TRBV4-1, the J gene TRBJ1-3; D is perhaps TRBD1 (6 bases). This TCR came from a human donor who was either an allogeneic HSCT recipient or a stem cell or donor lymphocyte infusion donor (not recorded which). It is not recorded whose cells these are; they may come from a transplant donor. The CDR3 here is CASGQSSGNTIYF. The CDR3, as DNA: TGCGCCAGCGGACAGAGCTCTGGAAACACCATATATTTT.